This T cell receptor (beta chain) was observed in a study of vaccination and CD4 T cells after COVID-19. Looking at the study overall: Median time from COVID diagnosis to post-COVID sampling was approximately 3.5 months (35 to 161). Median time from second vaccine dose to sampling was roughly 72 days (14 to 241).

The Oncomine TCR Beta short-read assay sequenced DNA from cultured CD4+ T cells. TCRdb ran MiXCR on the PCR reads and lists one entry per CDR3 protein. The data hold approximately 12,000 distinct CDR3 sequences, with 40% to 60% observed a single time. Treatment in this sample: roughly 10-day PBMC culture with coronavirus spike peptide pools or control peptides (ViraFEST assay). Concerning this clonotype itself: Its antigen is as yet unknown.

The CDR3 sequence is 15 residues long. The trim removed 4 bases at V and 0 bases at J, leaving 4 bases unmatched. Germline assignment: CDR1 SGHRS and CDR2 YFSETQ. V is TRBV5-1 and J is TRBJ2-3; 8 bases are shared with TRBD2. The sequencing input was CD4+ T cells from blood, cultured in vitro. The receptor was derived from a human donor who had recovered from COVID-19. The CDR3 sequence is CASSRSGESTDTQYF. DNA of the CDR3: TGCGCCAGCAGCCGTAGCGGGGAGAGCACAGATACGCAGTATTTT. Complete variable domain (other parts from reference TRBV5-1 and TRBJ2-3): KAGVTQTPRYLIKTRGQQVTLSCSPISGHRSVSWYQQTPGQGLQFLFEYFSETQRNKGNFPGRFSGRQFSNSRSEMNVSTLELGDSALYLCASSRSGESTDTQYFGPGTRLTVL.